This T cell receptor (beta chain) was observed in a study of metastatic and nonmetastatic thyroid tumors. Overall study context: Across blood and tumor or nodule tissue, repertoires from malignant and benign thyroid patients were compared with one another. The study's findings and limits: The reported finding was significantly higher TCR beta diversity in malignant thyroid tumors relative to benign nodules, in blood and tumor.

This clone was picked up a small number of times. Its antigen is unknown. The germline CDR1 and CDR2 sequences are LNHDA and SQIVND (reference sequence). The CDR3 sequence is 15 residues long. J was trimmed by 0 bases and V by 6 bases; bases with no gene match: 6. Thyroid surgery took place with no prior treatment in any patient. How the authors handled the data: Construction of a distant-metastasis classifier for papillary thyroid cancer relied on CDR3 differences across clinicopathological groups. TCRdb re-processed the PCR reads through MiXCR. What appears here as the V and J calls and clone size reflects TCRdb's work, not the paper's. This sample has about 5,500 clones, with around 37% found just once.

V usage is TRBV19 and J usage is TRBJ2-7; 9 positions match TRBD2. The sequenced material came from tumor tissue. This TCR was sampled from a male donor with papillary thyroid cancer or a benign thyroid nodule (not recorded which). Some clones in this sample may be carry-over from other donors' samples. The CDR3 DNA sequence: TGTGCCAGTAGCTCTAGCGGGACGAGCTCCTACGAGCAGTACTTC. Protein sequence: CASSSSGTSSYEQYF.